This T cell receptor beta chain was captured in a study of identical twins. The germline gives CDR1 SGHDT, CDR2 YYEEEE. The V end was cut by 1 base, the J end by 3 bases, with 13 bases between. The CDR3 consists of 15 residues. Study-wide points: Excess twin sharing in beta out-of-frame sequences was weaker.

Addition of a universal primer site occurred through template switching, and cDNA carried unique molecular identifiers. In TCRdb, the 5' RACE reads were re-called with MiXCR into one record per CDR3 protein. The sample consists of around 370,000 distinct CDR3 sequences, roughly 10% of them appearing once. A remark on this clonotype: Antigen unknown.

This chain connects TRBV5-6 to TRBJ1-1, with D possibly matching TRBD1 (5 bases). The TCR comes from a woman aged 45-60 years in good health. Sequenced sample: naive T cells sorted from blood. The CDR3 DNA sequence: TGTGCCAGCAGCTTGTTGTTTGGGGCGTACACTGAAGCTTTCTTT. Amino acids: CASSLLFGAYTEAFF.